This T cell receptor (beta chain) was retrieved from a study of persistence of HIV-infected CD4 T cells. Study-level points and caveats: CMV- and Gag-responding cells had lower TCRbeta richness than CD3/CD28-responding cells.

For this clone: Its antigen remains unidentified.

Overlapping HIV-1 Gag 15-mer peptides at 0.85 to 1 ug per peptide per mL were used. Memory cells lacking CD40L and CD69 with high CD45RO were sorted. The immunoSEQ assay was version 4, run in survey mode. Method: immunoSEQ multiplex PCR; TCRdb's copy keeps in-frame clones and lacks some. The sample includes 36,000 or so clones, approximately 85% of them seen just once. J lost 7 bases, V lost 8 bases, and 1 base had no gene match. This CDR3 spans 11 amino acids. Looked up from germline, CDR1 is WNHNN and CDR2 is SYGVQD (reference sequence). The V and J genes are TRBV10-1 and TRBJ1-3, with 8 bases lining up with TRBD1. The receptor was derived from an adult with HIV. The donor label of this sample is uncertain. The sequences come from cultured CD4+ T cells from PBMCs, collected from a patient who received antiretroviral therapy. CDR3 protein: CASGQGNTIYF. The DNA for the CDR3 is TGCGCCAGCGGACAGGGCAACACCATATATTTT.